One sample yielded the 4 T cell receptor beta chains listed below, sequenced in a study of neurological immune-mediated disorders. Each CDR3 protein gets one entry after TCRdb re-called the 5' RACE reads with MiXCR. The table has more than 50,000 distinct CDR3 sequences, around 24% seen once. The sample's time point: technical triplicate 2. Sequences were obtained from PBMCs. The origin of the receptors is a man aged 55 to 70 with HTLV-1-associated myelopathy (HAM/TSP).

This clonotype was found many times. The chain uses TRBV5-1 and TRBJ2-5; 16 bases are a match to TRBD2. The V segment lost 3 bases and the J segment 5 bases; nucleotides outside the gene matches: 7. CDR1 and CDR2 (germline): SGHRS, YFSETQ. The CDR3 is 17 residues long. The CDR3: CASSSGTSGRARETQYF. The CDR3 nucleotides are TGCGCCAGCAGCTCTGGGACTAGCGGGAGGGCCCGGGAGACCCAGTACTTC.

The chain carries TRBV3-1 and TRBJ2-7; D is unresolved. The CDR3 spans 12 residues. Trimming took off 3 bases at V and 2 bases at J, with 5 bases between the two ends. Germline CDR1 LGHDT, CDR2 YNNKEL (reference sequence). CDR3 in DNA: TGTGCCAGCAGCCATAAGACCTACGAGCAGTACTTC. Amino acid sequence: CASSHKTYEQYF.

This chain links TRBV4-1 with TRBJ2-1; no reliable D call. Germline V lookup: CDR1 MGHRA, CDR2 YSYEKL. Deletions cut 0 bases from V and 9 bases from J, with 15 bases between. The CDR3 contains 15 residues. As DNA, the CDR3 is TGCGCCAGCAGCCAAGAATCCGGGCTCTCAGTTGAGCAGTTCTTC. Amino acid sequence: CASSQESGLSVEQFF.

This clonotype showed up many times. CDR3 loop: CASSYSTGSYNSPLHF. The DNA for the CDR3 is TGTGCCAGCAGTTACTCGACAGGGTCCTATAATTCACCCCTCCACTTT. The chain carries TRBV6-6 and TRBJ1-6; 7 bases agree with TRBD1. The germline V gene encodes CDR1 MNHNY and CDR2 SVGAGI (reference sequence). The V gene end was trimmed by 0 bases and the J gene end by 1 base; junction bases not matched to a gene: 0. The CDR3 consists of 16 residues.